The following is a T cell receptor beta chain sequence with its context. Its antigen is still unknown. The second PCR ran about 6 to 11 cycles with a sample-barcoded 5' primer and J-beta primers. TCRdb re-derived calls from the 5' RACE reads in MiXCR, one entry per CDR3 protein. Of approximately 1.5 million distinct CDR3 sequences detected, 34% appear once; the ten largest clones hold around 11%. This sample was taken from a study of blood T cells in healthy people across ages. Findings of the study overall: Estimates based on one million T cells were treated as lower bounds.

CDR1 is MNHEY and CDR2 is SMNVEV in the germline V gene (reference sequence). Trimming took 0 bases from V and 5 from J, leaving 14 bases between them. The CDR3 sequence is 16 residues long. V gene TRBV27 combines with J gene TRBJ1-5, with D maybe TRBD1 (5 bases). Input material: blood. The TCR sequence derives from a young woman in good health. The DNA of the CDR3 is TGTGCCAGCAGTTTATCGGGAGGGGAGTATCATCAGCCCCAGCATTTT. It encodes CASSLSGGEYHQPQHF.